A single sample is the source of the 13 T cell receptor beta chains below, sequenced in a study of blood T cell repertoires in COVID-19. Measured with immunoSEQ multiplex PCR; TCRdb has only the in-frame clones, and not every one. The sample includes around 49,000 clones, about four fifths of them seen just once. Material: peripheral blood. The receptors originated from a woman older than 75 with COVID-19, enrolled during active disease.

The V and J genes are TRBV18 and TRBJ2-1, with a weak D call TRBD1 (7 bases). V lost 1 base to trimming and J lost 5 bases, with 12 bases between them. Germline CDR1 and CDR2: KGHSH and LQKENI. This CDR3 is built from 15 residues. The CDR3 reads CASSPRRDRDNEQFF. DNA of the CDR3: TGTGCCAGCTCACCACGGCGGGACAGAGACAATGAGCAGTTCTTC.

The chain is built from TRBV5-1 and TRBJ2-3; 11 nucleotides agree with TRBD2. With V trimmed by 4 bases and J by 5 bases, 9 bases remained unmatched. The CDR3 sequence is 16 residues long. Germline V CDR1 and CDR2: SGHRS, YFSETQ. This CDR3 is CASSLNSGREGDTQYF. CDR3 nucleotides: TGCGCCAGCAGCCTCAATAGCGGGAGGGAGGGAGATACGCAGTATTTT.

The V call is TRBV2, the J call TRBJ2-5; 7 bases agree with TRBD1. J lost 5 bases, V lost 11 bases, and 17 bases had no gene match. CDR1 and CDR2 from the germline V gene are SNHLY and FYNNEI. CDR3 length: 15 residues. The CDR3 coding sequence is TGTGCCCCCAGTGAAGAGTGGCAGGGACAGGAGACCCAGTACTTC. Encoded protein: CAPSEEWQGQETQYF.

The chain links TRBV7-8 to TRBJ1-2; the D gene is possibly TRBD1 (5 bases). Trimming left V 3 bases short and J 8 bases short, with 19 bases between. The CDR3 totals 15 residues. Germline-derived CDR1 and CDR2 are SGHVS and FQNEAQ. The CDR3 nucleotides read TGTGCCAGCAGCTTTGTGATGGGGCCCGCGGGGGGCTACACCTTC. It codes for CASSFVMGPAGGYTF.

The V and J genes are TRBV19 and TRBJ2-3, with TRBD1 matching 7 bases. Germline V gene data show CDR1 as LNHDA and CDR2 as SQIVND (reference sequence). The CDR3 length is 14 residues. V was pared by 11 bases and J by 4 bases, with 12 bases of the junction left unmatched. CDR3 region: CASNRGGEADTQYF. CDR3 DNA: TGTGCCTCAAATAGAGGGGGCGAAGCAGATACGCAGTATTTT.

The V and J genes are TRBV19 and TRBJ2-5; 10 bases align to TRBD1. V was clipped by 8 bases and J by 2 bases; unmatched bases: 5. Germline assignment: CDR1 LNHDA and CDR2 SQIVND (reference sequence). The CDR3 has 14 residues. Here the CDR3 reads CASQDRGSQETQYF. The CDR3 bases are TGTGCCAGTCAGGACAGGGGGTCTCAAGAGACCCAGTACTTC.

The chain joins TRBV24-1 to TRBJ2-3; no clear D gene. The CDR3 is 13 amino acids. The V gene lost 2 bases and the J gene lost 2 bases, with 4 bases spanning the gap. Germline values: CDR1 KGHDR, CDR2 SFDVKD. This CDR3 is CATSDSNTDTQYF. CDR3 nucleotides: TGTGCCACCAGTGATTCTAACACAGATACGCAGTATTTT.

The CDR3 loop is CASSPTRVDNTGELFF. CDR3 DNA sequence: TGTGCCAGCAGTCCGACTCGGGTCGATAACACCGGGGAGCTGTTTTTT. The V and J genes are TRBV6-6 and TRBJ2-2; no clear D gene. V was pared by 5 bases and J by 2 bases, with 15 bases between. The CDR3 contains 16 residues. Germline CDR1 MNHNY, CDR2 SVGAGI (reference sequence).

In the case of this clone: This CDR3 fails to terminate in the conserved phenylalanine or tryptophan, so it likely reflects a read error. The DNA is left out, because the CDR3 cannot be placed on it with certainty; the CDR3 is given as TCRdb lists it. V usage is TRBV7-2 and J usage is TRBJ2-7; the listed D gene, TRBD2, was not tested against the DNA. The germline gives CDR1 SGHTA, CDR2 FQGNSA. With termini counted, the CDR3 has 13 amino acids. The CDR3 here is CASSSLAGAPCII.

J is TRBJ2-1 and V is TRBV19; 11 bases map to TRBD2. The germline CDR1 and CDR2 sequences are LNHDA and SQIVND (reference sequence). The CDR3 consists of 15 residues. The V segment lost 3 bases and the J segment 7 bases; nucleotides outside the gene matches: 5. As DNA, the CDR3 is TGTGCCAGTAGTATGAGTGGACTAGCGGGTAATGAGCAGTTCTTC. Its translation: CASSMSGLAGNEQFF.

The rearrangement joins TRBV11-2 to TRBJ1-6; no clear D. CDR3 size: 15 residues. The V gene lost 0 bases and the J gene lost 7 bases, with 10 bases spanning the gap. Germline V gene data show CDR1 as SGHAT and CDR2 as FQNNGV. CDR3 DNA sequence: TGTGCCAGCAGCTTAGAAGTGGGCGGGAATTCACCCCTCCACTTT. It encodes CASSLEVGGNSPLHF.

The gene calls are TRBV28 and TRBJ1-5; 9 positions match TRBD1. V lost 6 bases and J lost 3; bases outside the gene matches: 9. CDR1 is MDHEN, CDR2 SYDVKM, per germline. The CDR3 consists of 16 residues. The DNA of the CDR3 is TGTGCCAGCAGGTATTCGGGACAGGGATTCAATCAGCCCCAGCATTTT. Translating it yields CASRYSGQGFNQPQHF.

This clone came up once. The chain joins TRBV19 to TRBJ2-3; D is possibly TRBD1 (6 bases). Germline V gene sequence: CDR1 LNHDA, CDR2 SQIVND (reference sequence). Trimming removed 10 bases at V and 9 bases at J, with 17 bases between. The CDR3 is made up of 12 amino acids. This chain's CDR3 is CATDGTTGTQYF. For the CDR3, the DNA is TGTGCCACGGATGGCACCACAGGGACGCAGTATTTT.